Following are 8 T cell receptor beta chains from one sample sequenced in a study of cytomegalovirus exposure and HLA in healthy donors. PCR primers comprised 60 Vbeta and 13 Jbeta primers. Only in-frame clones appear in the TCRdb table, and some are missing; sequencing was by immunoSEQ multiplex PCR. The table has approximately 70,000 clones, approximately 70% seen once. The sample consisted of PBMCs. These receptor sequences come from a woman aged 45-65 years in good health and CMV-seropositive.

The CDR3 coding sequence is TGTGCCAGCAGCTTAGTTCCAGCGGGAGGGGATACGCAGTATTTT. Its protein product is CASSLVPAGGDTQYF. The chain is built from TRBV7-2 and TRBJ2-3; 10 bases line up with TRBD2. This CDR3 is built from 15 residues. Germline CDR1 is SGHTA and CDR2 is FQGNSA. Trimming at V came to 1 base and at J to 6 bases, leaving 4 bases not matched to a gene.

This clone came up a few times. The chain has TRBV5-1 and TRBJ2-3, with TRBD2 matching over 7 bases. This CDR3 comprises 15 residues. Trimming at V came to 3 bases and at J to 2 bases, leaving 6 bases not matched to a gene. The germline CDR1 and CDR2 sequences are SGHRS and YFSETQ. Here the CDR3 DNA reads TGCGCCAGCAGCTCGAGCGGGACTTACACAGATACGCAGTATTTT. Translation gives CASSSSGTYTDTQYF.

This chain links TRBV2 with TRBJ1-5; TRBD1 aligns across 7 bases. Per the germline V gene, CDR1 is SNHLY and CDR2 is FYNNEI. CDR3 size: 14 residues. Unmatched junction bases numbered 6, after V lost 3 bases and J lost 7 bases. Here the CDR3 reads CASSEQTGPQPQHF. As DNA, the CDR3 is TGTGCCAGCAGTGAGCAGACAGGGCCCCAGCCCCAGCATTTT.

Regarding this clone: Other nucleotide sequences from this sample produce the same CDR3. The V gene is TRBV19, the J gene TRBJ1-4, with TRBD1 matching 7 bases. The CDR3 extends over 15 amino acids. From germline, CDR1 is LNHDA and CDR2 SQIVND (reference sequence). J lost 5 bases, V lost 4 bases, and 7 bases had no gene match. CDR3 protein: CASSNRQGLNEKLFF. Written as DNA, the CDR3 is TGTGCCAGTAGTAACCGACAGGGACTCAATGAAAAACTGTTTTTT.

As concerns this clone: Other DNA variants within this sample encode the same CDR3. The rearrangement links TRBV5-4 to TRBJ2-5; 8 bases are shared with TRBD2. In germline, CDR1 is SGHNT, CDR2 YYREEE (reference sequence). V was pared by 0 bases and J by 0 bases, with 1 base of the junction left unmatched. The CDR3 is made up of 15 amino acids. CDR3 sequence reads: CASSLALADQETQYF. The CDR3 DNA reads as TGTGCCAGCAGCTTGGCACTAGCGGACCAAGAGACCCAGTACTTC.

The rearrangement joins TRBV7-3 to TRBJ2-7; perhaps TRBD1 as D (5 bases). The V and J ends lost 1 base and 4 bases respectively, with 8 bases between them. CDR3 size: 13 residues. Germline V gene data show CDR1 as SGHTA and CDR2 as FQGTGA. The CDR3 protein is CASSLIQGYEQYF. CDR3 nucleotides: TGTGCCAGCAGCTTAATCCAGGGATACGAGCAGTACTTC.

V usage is TRBV7-2 and J usage is TRBJ2-7, with 7 bases that match TRBD1. CDR1 SGHTA and CDR2 FQGNSA come from the germline V gene. The junction had 13 bases not matched to a gene; V was cut back by 5 bases and J by 12 bases. This CDR3 has 13 residues. The CDR3 region is CASSPNSRDRTYF. The CDR3, as DNA: TGTGCCAGCAGCCCAAACTCGAGGGACAGAACGTACTTC.

The V call is TRBV7-2, the J call TRBJ1-2; 8 bases agree with TRBD1. CDR1 and CDR2 (germline): SGHTA, FQGNSA. Trimming took 4 bases from V and 5 from J; bases not matched to a gene: 6. The CDR3 covers 14 residues. CDR3 sequence (DNA): TGTGCCAGCAGCTCCAGATGGACAGGGTATGGCTACACCTTC. Its protein is CASSSRWTGYGYTF.